This T cell receptor beta chain came from a study of CXCR3-negative and CXCR3-positive naive CD8 T cells. Study at large: Overall TRB read output was around 140 million, and each library contained about 1.5 +/- 0.3 million reads.

TRB cDNA was prepared as libraries by UMI-labeled 5' RACE. TCRdb reprocessed the 5' RACE reads and reports one entry per CDR3 protein, with no DNA. The table counts 6,000 to 8,500 distinct CDR3 sequences; 1.2% lies in the top ten. The CDR3 runs 14 residues. Germline assignment: CDR1 SQVTM and CDR2 ANQGSEA. Points from the study as a whole: Researchers report that CXCR3-positive naive cells carry more hydrophobic TRB CDR3s than CXCR3-negative naive cells. Fresh PBMCs went into most assays, and CXCR3 expression partly declined after cryopreservation. Naive subsets displayed similar surface CD5, and TCR strength was inferred from TRB CDR3 properties. Much lower diversity was found in memory CD8+ cells, while both naive subsets had comparably high diversity.

Notes on this clonotype: The antigen is not known.

The rearrangement links TRBV29-1 to TRBJ2-1; absent DNA, TCRdb's TRBD2 call cannot be checked. This TCR was recovered from a human donor in good health. Some clones in this sample may be carry-over from other donors' samples. Specimen: naive CXCR3+ CD8+ T cells from blood. Subset in this sample: CD45RO-CCR7+CD27+CD95- naive CD8+ T cells expressing CXCR3 (TNR3+). The CDR3 loop reads CSVSLLARHGEQFF.